This section outlines one T cell receptor (beta chain) sequence together with its context. This specimen belongs to a study of blood T cell repertoires in COVID-19. In the authors' methods: It was from reference gene primer amplification that nucleated cell counts were estimated. Assay: immunoSEQ multiplex PCR; the TCRdb copy retains only in-frame clones and omits some. Clonal size and the V and J genes are those of that table, whereas D and trimming came from the DNA. The sample comprises about 35,000 clones, approximately 85% of which are singletons, and around 45% rests with the top ten. Sequencing was done on a sample of peripheral blood. This receptor was obtained from a man in his 60s with active or convalescent COVID-19.

The CDR3 loop is CASSDSGTGFVQYV. The CDR3 DNA reads TGTGCCAGCAGTGATTCCGGGACAGGGTTCGTTCAGTACGTC. The gene calls are TRBV6-1 and TRBJ2-7, with 9 bases fitting TRBD1. The CDR3 loop spans 14 amino acids. The germline gives CDR1 MNHNS, CDR2 SASEGT. V shed 3 bases and J 10 bases; nucleotides not matched to a gene: 10.